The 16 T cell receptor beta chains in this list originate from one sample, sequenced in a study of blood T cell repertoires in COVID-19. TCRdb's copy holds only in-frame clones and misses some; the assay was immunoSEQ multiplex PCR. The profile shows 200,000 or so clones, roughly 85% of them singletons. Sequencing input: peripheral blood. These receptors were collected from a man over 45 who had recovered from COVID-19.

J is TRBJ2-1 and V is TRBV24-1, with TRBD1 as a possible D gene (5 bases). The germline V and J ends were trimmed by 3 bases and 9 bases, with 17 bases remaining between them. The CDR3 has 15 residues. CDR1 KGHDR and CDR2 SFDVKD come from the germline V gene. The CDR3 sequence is CATSDPLGVRGEQFF. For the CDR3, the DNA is TGTGCCACCAGTGATCCGCTAGGGGTACGAGGTGAGCAGTTCTTC.

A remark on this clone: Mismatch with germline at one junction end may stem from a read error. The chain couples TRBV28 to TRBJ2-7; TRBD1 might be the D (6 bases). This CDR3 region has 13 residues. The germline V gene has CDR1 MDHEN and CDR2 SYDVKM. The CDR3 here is CASSLQTGLGVNF. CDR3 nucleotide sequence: TGTGCCAGCAGTTTGCAGACAGGTTTGGGGGTGAACTTC.

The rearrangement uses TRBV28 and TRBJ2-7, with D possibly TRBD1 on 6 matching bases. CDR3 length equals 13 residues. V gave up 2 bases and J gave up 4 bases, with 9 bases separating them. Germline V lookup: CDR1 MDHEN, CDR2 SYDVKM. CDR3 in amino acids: CASSLGTLYEQYF. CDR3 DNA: TGTGCCAGCAGTTTAGGGACACTATACGAGCAGTACTTC. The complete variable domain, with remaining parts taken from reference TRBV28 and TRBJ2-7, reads DVKVTQSSRYLVKRTGEKVFLECVQDMDHENMFWYRQDPGLGLRLIYFSYDVKMKEKGDIPEGYSVSREKKERFSLILESASTNQTSMYLCASSLGTLYEQYFGPGTRLTVT.

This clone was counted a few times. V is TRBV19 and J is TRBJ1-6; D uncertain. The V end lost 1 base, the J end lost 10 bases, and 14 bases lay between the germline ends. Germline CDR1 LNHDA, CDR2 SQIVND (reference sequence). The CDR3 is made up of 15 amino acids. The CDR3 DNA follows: TGTGCCAGTAGTATAGTCCACAGCCCGGGATCACCCCTCCACTTT. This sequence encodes CASSIVHSPGSPLHF. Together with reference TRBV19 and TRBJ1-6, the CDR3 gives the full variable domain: DGGITQSPKYLFRKEGQNVTLSCEQNLNHDAMYWYRQDPGQGLRLIYYSQIVNDFQKGDIAEGYSVSREKKESFPLTVTSAQKNPTAFYLCASSIVHSPGSPLHFGNGTRLTVT.

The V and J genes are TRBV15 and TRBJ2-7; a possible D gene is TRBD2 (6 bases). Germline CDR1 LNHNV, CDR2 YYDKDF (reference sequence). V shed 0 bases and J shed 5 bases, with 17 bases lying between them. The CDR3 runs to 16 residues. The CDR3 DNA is TGTGCCACCAGCAGAGAACCTACTAGCCCCGGCAACGAGCAGTACTTC. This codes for CATSREPTSPGNEQYF.

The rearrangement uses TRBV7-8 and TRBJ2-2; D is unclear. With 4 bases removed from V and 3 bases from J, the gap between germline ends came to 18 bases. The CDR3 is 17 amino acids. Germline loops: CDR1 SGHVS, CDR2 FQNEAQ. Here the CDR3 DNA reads TGTGCCAGCAGCTCCGGAACGACCCCGGGTTACACCGGGGAGCTGTTTTTT. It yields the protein CASSSGTTPGYTGELFF. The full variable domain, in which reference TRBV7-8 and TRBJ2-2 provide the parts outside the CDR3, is GAGVSQSPRYKVAKRGQDVALRCDPISGHVSLFWYQQALGQGPEFLTYFQNEAQLDKSGLPSDRFFAERPEGSVSTLKIQRTQQEDSAVYLCASSSGTTPGYTGELFFGEGSRLTVL.

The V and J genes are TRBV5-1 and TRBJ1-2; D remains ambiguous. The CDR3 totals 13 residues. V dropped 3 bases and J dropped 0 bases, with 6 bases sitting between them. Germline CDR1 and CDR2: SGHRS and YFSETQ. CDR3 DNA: TGCGCCAGCAGCTCGGGAGCTAACTATGGCTACACCTTC. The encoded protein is CASSSGANYGYTF.

The CDR3 DNA reads TGTGCCAGCAGCCGGGGACAGGGCATTTTTCAGCCCCAGCATTTT. This codes for CASSRGQGIFQPQHF. The rearrangement joins TRBV11-2 to TRBJ1-5, with 9 nucleotides matching TRBD1. J was trimmed by 6 bases and V by 5 bases; bases with no gene match: 8. CDR3 length: 15 amino acids. In germline, CDR1 is SGHAT, CDR2 FQNNGV.

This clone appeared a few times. For the CDR3, the DNA is TGTGCCAGCACAGGGGACCGCACAGATACGCAGTATTTT. Its protein is CASTGDRTDTQYF. This chain uses TRBV2 with TRBJ2-3; maybe TRBD1 (6 bases). The V end was cut by 7 bases, the J end by 1 base, with 9 bases between. CDR1 SNHLY and CDR2 FYNNEI come from the germline V gene. The CDR3 extends over 13 amino acids.

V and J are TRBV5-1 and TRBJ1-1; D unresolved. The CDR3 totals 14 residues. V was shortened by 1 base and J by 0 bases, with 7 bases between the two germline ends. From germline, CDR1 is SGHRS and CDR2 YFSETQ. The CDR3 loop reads CASSLLSLNTEAFF. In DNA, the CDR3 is TGCGCCAGCAGCTTGCTGTCTTTGAACACTGAAGCTTTCTTT.

The CDR3 bases are TGTGCCAGCAGGGGACTTACCTACGAGCAGTACTTC. This translates into CASRGLTYEQYF. The chain is built from TRBV12-3 or TRBV12-4 and TRBJ2-7; weak D call: TRBD2 (6 bases). The CDR3 is 12 amino acids. V dropped 6 bases and J dropped 2 bases, with 8 bases sitting between them.

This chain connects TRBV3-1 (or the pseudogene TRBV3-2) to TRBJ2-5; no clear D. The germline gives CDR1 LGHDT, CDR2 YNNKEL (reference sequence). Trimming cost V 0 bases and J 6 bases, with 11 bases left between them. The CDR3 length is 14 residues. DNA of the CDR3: TGTGCCAGCAGCCAAGATCTGGTGAGGAAGACCCAGTACTTC. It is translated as CASSQDLVRKTQYF.

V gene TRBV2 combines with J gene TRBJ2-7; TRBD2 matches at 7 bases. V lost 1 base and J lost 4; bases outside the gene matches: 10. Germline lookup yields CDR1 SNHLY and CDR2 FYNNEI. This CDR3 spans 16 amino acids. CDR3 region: CASSEDPWREIYEQYF. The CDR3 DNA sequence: TGTGCCAGCAGTGAAGACCCCTGGCGGGAGATATACGAGCAGTACTTC. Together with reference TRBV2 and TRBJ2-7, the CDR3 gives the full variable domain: EPEVTQTPSHQVTQMGQEVILRCVPISNHLYFYWYRQILGQKVEFLVSFYNNEISEKSEIFDDQFSVERPDGSNFTLKIRSTKLEDSAMYFCASSEDPWREIYEQYFGPGTRLTVT.

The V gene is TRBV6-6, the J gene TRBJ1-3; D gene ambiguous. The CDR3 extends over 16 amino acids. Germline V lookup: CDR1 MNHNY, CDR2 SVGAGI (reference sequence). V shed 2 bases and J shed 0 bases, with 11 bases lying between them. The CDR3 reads CASSYGQKSSGNTIYF. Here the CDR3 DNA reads TGTGCCAGCAGTTACGGGCAGAAGAGCTCTGGAAACACCATATATTTT.

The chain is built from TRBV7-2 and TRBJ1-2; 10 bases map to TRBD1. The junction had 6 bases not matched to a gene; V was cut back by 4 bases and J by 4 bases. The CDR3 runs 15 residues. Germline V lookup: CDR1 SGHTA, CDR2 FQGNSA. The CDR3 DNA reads TGTGCCAGCAGCTCCCGGACAGGGGGGAGCTATGGCTACACCTTC. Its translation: CASSSRTGGSYGYTF.

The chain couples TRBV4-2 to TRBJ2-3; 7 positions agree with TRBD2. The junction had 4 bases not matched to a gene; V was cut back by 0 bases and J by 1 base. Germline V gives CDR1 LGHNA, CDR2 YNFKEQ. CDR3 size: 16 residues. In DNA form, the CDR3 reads TGTGCCAGCAGCCAAGATGAGCGGGGTGGCACAGATACGCAGTATTTT. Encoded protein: CASSQDERGGTDTQYF.